This TCR beta chain was obtained from a study of cytomegalovirus exposure and HLA in healthy donors. General study points: First-cohort TCR clusters tended to co-occur in the 90 to 150 validation repertoires, a later analysis found. Despite most TCR sequences being rare, some public TCRs occurred in many donors.

After removal of 2 bases from V and 3 bases from J, the junction contained 2 bases not matched to a gene. The length of the CDR3 is 14 residues. Per germline, CDR1 LNHDA and CDR2 SQIVND (reference sequence). With regard to this clone: The antigen is undetermined.

Clones were sequenced by immunoSEQ multiplex PCR, and TCRdb holds only the in-frame ones, with some missing. This repertoire shows 150,000 or so clones, roughly 86% found once; its top ten account for 2.1%. The receptor was isolated from a human donor in good health. Sequenced: PBMCs. The V gene is TRBV19, the J gene TRBJ2-7; TRBD2 matches at 9 bases. The CDR3, as DNA: TGTGCCAGTAGTATAACACTAGCGGGCTACGAGCAGTACTTC. This encodes CASSITLAGYEQYF. Full variable domain (rest looked up from reference TRBV19 and TRBJ2-7): DGGITQSPKYLFRKEGQNVTLSCEQNLNHDAMYWYRQDPGQGLRLIYYSQIVNDFQKGDIAEGYSVSREKKESFPLTVTSAQKNPTAFYLCASSITLAGYEQYFGPGTRLTVT.